The entry below describes one TCR beta chain. The table came from immunoSEQ multiplex PCR; TCRdb's copy has only in-frame clones and leaves some out. The sample consists of approximately 210,000 clones, approximately 82% of them appearing once. J gave up 3 bases and V 1 base, and 1 base lay outside the gene matches. CDR1 is LGHNA and CDR2 is YNFKEQ in the germline V gene. This CDR3 is 15 amino acids long. These data come from a study of blood T cell repertoires in COVID-19. This chain uses TRBV4-2 with TRBJ2-5; 11 positions match TRBD2. The sequencing sample was made of peripheral blood. The receptor comes from a man aged 50 to 59 with active or convalescent COVID-19. CDR3 region: CASSQVAGGEETQYF. CDR3 bases: TGTGCCAGCAGCCAAGTAGCGGGGGGGGAAGAGACCCAGTACTTC.